A single sample gave rise to the 29 T cell receptor beta chains below, sequenced in a study of neoadjuvant anti-PD-1 for oral cavity cancer. Data came from immunoSEQ multiplex PCR; TCRdb stores just in-frame clones and leaves some out. The sample lists about 32,000 clones; about 77% were seen once. Time point denoted: after neoadjuvant nivolumab, at surgical resection. The sample here was PBMCs, taken after nivolumab (anti-PD-1) treatment. These receptors originate from a person aged 35-79 years with oral cavity squamous cell carcinoma.

This chain links TRBV19 with TRBJ1-5; 8 positions agree with TRBD1. Germline-derived CDR1 and CDR2 are LNHDA and SQIVND (reference sequence). The junction had 6 bases not matched to a gene; V was cut back by 6 bases and J by 5 bases. The CDR3 totals 14 residues. Here the CDR3 reads CASSGQGNYQPQHF. CDR3 nucleotides: TGTGCCAGTAGCGGACAGGGCAATTATCAGCCCCAGCATTTT.

The gene calls are TRBV10-2 and TRBJ2-1, with a weak D call TRBD2 (5 bases). The CDR3 runs 14 residues. V was cut by 8 bases and J by 7 bases, with 18 bases left in between. From germline, CDR1 is WSHSY and CDR2 SAAADI. This CDR3 reads CASCPLEALNEQFF. In DNA, the CDR3 is TGCGCCAGCTGCCCCTTGGAGGCCCTAAATGAGCAGTTCTTC.

This clone was seen only a few times. V and J are TRBV6-6 and TRBJ1-6, with D unclear. Germline loops: CDR1 MNHNY, CDR2 SVGAGI (reference sequence). This CDR3 spans 13 amino acids. V was trimmed by 0 bases and J by 8 bases, leaving 5 bases between them. CDR3 bases: TGTGCCAGCAGTTACTCCGCGCATTCACCCCTCCACTTT. The encoded protein is CASSYSAHSPLHF.

This clone was found a few times. The J gene is TRBJ1-2, the V gene TRBV7-2, with D hard to call. V was shortened by 1 base and J by 0 bases, with 15 bases between the two germline ends. CDR3 length equals 17 residues. From germline, CDR1 is SGHTA and CDR2 FQGNSA. CDR3 in amino acids: CASSLVGSGAANYGYTF. The DNA for the CDR3 is TGTGCCAGCAGCTTAGTTGGGTCAGGTGCTGCTAACTATGGCTACACCTTC.

V and J are TRBV2 and TRBJ1-2; no firm D call. This CDR3 contains 17 residues. V gave up 4 bases and J gave up 2 bases, with 20 bases separating them. The germline V gene encodes CDR1 SNHLY and CDR2 FYNNEI. DNA of the CDR3: TGTGCCAGCAGTGGCTTTTACAGTTCCTACGGAAACTATGGCTACACCTTC. It specifies CASSGFYSSYGNYGYTF.

The J gene is TRBJ2-5, the V gene TRBV9, with TRBD1 matching over 11 bases. This CDR3 has 15 amino acids. V trimming: 2 bases; J trimming: 4 bases; junction bases outside the gene matches: 4. Germline V gene sequence: CDR1 SGDLS, CDR2 YYNGEE. CDR3 sequence: CASSVGQGARETQYF. In DNA form, the CDR3 reads TGTGCCAGCAGCGTTGGACAGGGGGCTCGAGAGACCCAGTACTTC.

This clone was detected only once. V is TRBV4-3 and J is TRBJ1-5; D uncertain. The CDR3 is made up of 15 amino acids. Germline loops: CDR1 LGHNA, CDR2 YSLEER. Trimming removed 3 bases from V and 3 bases from J, with 12 bases in between. For the CDR3, the DNA is TGCGCCAGCAGCCAGGCCTACATTTCCAATCAGCCCCAGCATTTT. This encodes CASSQAYISNQPQHF.

The chain carries TRBV5-1 and TRBJ1-6, with 9 bases aligning to TRBD1. This CDR3 spans 17 amino acids. CDR1 is SGHRS, CDR2 YFSETQ, per germline. J lost 0 bases, V lost 2 bases, and 3 bases had no gene match. CDR3 loop: CASSLRDRVSYNSPLHF. The CDR3 DNA sequence: TGCGCCAGCAGCTTACGGGACAGGGTCTCCTATAATTCACCCCTCCACTTT.

This clone has just a few counts. The chain employs TRBV25-1 and TRBJ1-3; a weak D match, TRBD1 (6 bases). The germline V gene has CDR1 MGHDK and CDR2 SYGVNS. The CDR3 runs to 15 residues. Between the trimmed V and J ends, which lost 5 bases and 1 base, there was a span of 12 bases. CDR3 region: CASSRGGISGNTIYF. The CDR3 coding sequence is TGTGCCAGCAGTCGAGGGGGGATATCTGGAAACACCATATATTTT.

The chain recombines TRBV30 with TRBJ1-5; unclear D gene. The CDR3 spans 14 residues. Trimming took off 2 bases at V and 5 bases at J, with 13 bases between the two ends. From germline, CDR1 is GTSNPN and CDR2 SVGIG (reference sequence). The CDR3 region is CAWSLRVGHQPQHF. DNA of the CDR3: TGTGCCTGGAGTTTGCGGGTGGGTCATCAGCCCCAGCATTTT. Complete variable domain (other parts from reference TRBV30 and TRBJ1-5): SQTIHQWPATLVQPVGSPLSLECTVEGTSNPNLYWYRQAAGRGLQLLFYSVGIGQISSEVPQNLSASRPQDRQFILSSKKLLLSDSGFYLCAWSLRVGHQPQHFGDGTRLSIL.

The chain uses TRBV5-5 and TRBJ1-2; TRBD1 is a possible D gene (5 bases). V dropped 2 bases and J dropped 0 bases, with 11 bases sitting between them. The CDR3 extends over 15 amino acids. CDR1 SGHKS and CDR2 YYEKEE come from the germline V gene (reference sequence). The CDR3 protein is CASSFWGEPNYGYTF. The CDR3 DNA reads as TGTGCCAGCAGCTTTTGGGGGGAGCCTAACTATGGCTACACCTTC.

The rearrangement links TRBV6-6 to TRBJ2-7; TRBD1 agrees at 9 bases. Germline CDR1 is MNHNY and CDR2 is SVGAGI (reference sequence). Trimming cost V 2 bases and J 2 bases; bases outside gene matches: 4. The CDR3 has 15 residues. CDR3 bases: TGTGCCAGCAGTTACGGGGGGGACAGGGCCTACGAGCAGTACTTC. The encoded protein is CASSYGGDRAYEQYF.

The chain recombines TRBV7-7 with TRBJ2-7; 8 nucleotides align to TRBD1. Unmatched junction bases numbered 5, after V lost 5 bases and J lost 5 bases. CDR1 is SSHAT, CDR2 FNYEAQ, per germline (reference sequence). The CDR3 contains 13 residues. The CDR3: CASSPDRGDEQYF. As DNA, the CDR3 is TGTGCCAGCAGCCCTGACAGGGGTGACGAGCAGTACTTC.

V gene TRBV6-1 combines with J gene TRBJ2-7; 9 bases agree with TRBD2. This CDR3 comprises 15 residues. V dropped 5 bases and J dropped 1; count of bases not matched to a gene: 6. Germline V gene data show CDR1 as MNHNS and CDR2 as SASEGT. In DNA, the CDR3 is TGTGCCAGCAGTATGACTAGCGGCTATTCCTACGAGCAGTACTTC. This sequence encodes CASSMTSGYSYEQYF.

This chain joins TRBV5-1 and TRBJ1-6, with D possibly TRBD1 on 5 matching bases. V was trimmed by 0 bases and J by 6 bases, leaving 10 bases between them. This CDR3 spans 15 amino acids. Germline CDR1 reads SGHRS; CDR2 reads YFSETQ. CDR3 nucleotides: TGCGCCAGCAGCTTGGCGGGACTGATTAATTCACCCCTCCACTTT. Its translation is CASSLAGLINSPLHF.

This clone was seen a few times. V gene TRBV5-6 combines with J gene TRBJ1-2, with D perhaps matching TRBD1 (6 bases). The CDR3 runs 15 residues. Trimming removed 0 bases from V and 0 bases from J, with 9 bases in between. Germline V gene data show CDR1 as SGHDT and CDR2 as YYEEEE. The CDR3 loop reads CASSLVDRSNYGYTF. CDR3 bases: TGTGCCAGCAGCTTGGTCGACAGGTCTAACTATGGCTACACCTTC.

This chain uses TRBV4-3 with TRBJ2-2; TRBD2 agrees at 10 bases. This CDR3 is built from 14 residues. Germline CDR1 and CDR2: LGHNA and YSLEER. The V gene end was trimmed by 5 bases and the J gene end by 7 bases; junction bases not matched to a gene: 4. The CDR3 nucleotides are TGCGCCAGCAGCTATCTAGCGGGGGACGGGGAGCTGTTTTTT. Translation gives CASSYLAGDGELFF.

The chain combines TRBV6-5 with TRBJ2-5; D call uncertain. Trimming took off 6 bases at V and 2 bases at J, with 10 bases between the two ends. CDR3 length: 13 residues. Germline CDR1 and CDR2: MNHEY and SVGAGI. The DNA of the CDR3 is TGTGCCAGCAGCGTGGGCATGCAAGAGACCCAGTACTTC. It encodes CASSVGMQETQYF.

The CDR3 reads CASRSDRTTYEQYF. The CDR3 DNA reads as TGTGCCAGCAGATCCGACAGGACGACCTACGAGCAGTACTTC. The chain combines TRBV6-5 with TRBJ2-7, with D possibly being TRBD1 (6 bases). Germline assignment: CDR1 MNHEY and CDR2 SVGAGI. V was pared by 6 bases and J by 2 bases, with 14 bases between. The CDR3 spans 14 residues.

The chain combines TRBV2 with TRBJ1-1; TRBD1 is a possible D gene (6 bases). V was pared by 8 bases and J by 4 bases, with 17 bases between. The CDR3 spans 14 residues. Looked up from germline, CDR1 is SNHLY and CDR2 is FYNNEI. The CDR3 sequence is CASRTNRAGTEAFF. In DNA form, the CDR3 reads TGTGCCAGCCGGACGAACAGGGCTGGCACTGAAGCTTTCTTT. Using reference TRBV2 and TRBJ1-1 for the parts outside the CDR3, the full variable domain is EPEVTQTPSHQVTQMGQEVILRCVPISNHLYFYWYRQILGQKVEFLVSFYNNEISEKSEIFDDQFSVERPDGSNFTLKIRSTKLEDSAMYFCASRTNRAGTEAFFGQGTRLTVV.

The genes are TRBV27 and TRBJ2-7, with 9 positions matching TRBD1. With V trimmed by 4 bases and J by 4 bases, 11 bases remained unmatched. Germline V gene data show CDR1 as MNHEY and CDR2 as SMNVEV (reference sequence). The CDR3 has 16 amino acids. CDR3 amino acids: CASSSPRQGGIYEQYF. CDR3 DNA: TGTGCCAGCAGTTCCCCACGACAGGGGGGAATTTACGAGCAGTACTTC.

This chain links TRBV19 with TRBJ2-3, with 8 bases matching TRBD1. The V gene end was trimmed by 3 bases and the J gene end by 8 bases; junction bases not matched to a gene: 4. The germline CDR1 and CDR2 sequences are LNHDA and SQIVND (reference sequence). The CDR3 is 13 amino acids. The CDR3 sequence is CASSIDRGGTQYF. The CDR3 nucleotides are TGTGCCAGTAGTATCGACAGGGGAGGTACGCAGTATTTT.

The V call is TRBV5-5, the J call TRBJ2-6; no definite D call. Trimming took off 5 bases at V and 4 bases at J, with 10 bases between the two ends. The CDR3 runs 14 residues. CDR1 SGHKS and CDR2 YYEKEE come from the germline V gene (reference sequence). CDR3 coding DNA: TGTGCCAGCAGGAATACTCCGGGGGCCAACGTCCTGACTTTC. It translates to CASRNTPGANVLTF.

This clone turned up a few times. The chain recombines TRBV6-1 with TRBJ1-4; 7 bases are shared with TRBD1. Germline values: CDR1 MNHNS, CDR2 SASEGT. V lost 4 bases, J lost 5 bases, and 10 bases stayed unmatched. This CDR3 spans 16 amino acids. CDR3 bases: TGTGCCAGCAGTGTATCCGACGCAGGGGGAAATGAAAAACTGTTTTTT. Its protein is CASSVSDAGGNEKLFF.

The J gene is TRBJ1-5, the V gene TRBV28; D gene unclear. This CDR3 is 16 amino acids long. The germline V gene encodes CDR1 MDHEN and CDR2 SYDVKM. V lost 4 bases and J 0 bases, leaving 13 bases between the germline ends. The CDR3 region has the DNA TGTGCCAGCAGTTCTCGAGGCGGATATAGCAATCAGCCCCAGCATTTT. It codes for CASSSRGGYSNQPQHF.

V gene TRBV2 combines with J gene TRBJ2-3, with TRBD1 matching over 8 bases. Looked up from germline, CDR1 is SNHLY and CDR2 is FYNNEI. Trimming at V came to 4 bases and at J to 3 bases, leaving 6 bases not matched to a gene. The CDR3 is 15 amino acids. CDR3 coding DNA: TGTGCCAGCAGTGCCAGGGACAGGCGGACAGATACGCAGTATTTT. The encoded protein is CASSARDRRTDTQYF.

This clone came up a few times. The chain carries TRBV7-2 and TRBJ2-3; 11 nucleotides agree with TRBD2. This CDR3 spans 15 amino acids. V trimming: 5 bases; J trimming: 5 bases; junction bases outside the gene matches: 6. CDR1 is SGHTA, CDR2 FQGNSA, per germline. CDR3 sequence reads: CASSLPTSGVDTQYF. CDR3 sequence (DNA): TGTGCCAGCAGCCTACCGACTAGCGGGGTAGATACGCAGTATTTT.

The chain links TRBV7-9 to TRBJ2-7; a weak D match, TRBD1 (6 bases). The germline V gene has CDR1 SEHNR and CDR2 FQNEAQ (reference sequence). The CDR3 sequence is 14 residues long. V dropped 4 bases and J dropped 9 bases, with 19 bases sitting between them. The CDR3 coding sequence is TGTGCCAGCAGCTCAGAACCAGACAGGTTCGGGCAGTACTTC. Protein: CASSSEPDRFGQYF.

The rearrangement links TRBV19 to TRBJ1-1; the D gene is possibly TRBD1 (6 bases). This CDR3 has 14 amino acids. The germline gives CDR1 LNHDA, CDR2 SQIVND (reference sequence). V gave up 7 bases and J gave up 2 bases, with 14 bases separating them. This CDR3 reads CASKSRGQNTEAFF. CDR3 in DNA: TGTGCCAGTAAGTCCCGGGGGCAAAACACTGAAGCTTTCTTT.